A selection of T cell receptor beta chains follows, all from one sample in a study of technical replicates of blood from several donors. Here immunoSEQ multiplex PCR was the method, and the copy in TCRdb shows in-frame clones only, minus some. The sample lists 55,000 to 65,000 clones, roughly 93% occurring once. The sequencing input was PBMCs. Receptors were obtained from a human donor in good health. Some clones in this sample may be carry-over from other donors' samples. The CDR3 runs from the conserved cysteine through the conserved F or W. The order of the fields is V gene, J gene, D gene, clone size, CDR3 DNA, CDR3 protein. D genes are given only for firm matches. Clone size is given for some rows only: seen once, a few or many times, or a class if the clone is expanded.

TRBV19,TRBJ1-2,-,-,TGTGCCAGTAGGGAGTATGGCTATGGCTACACCTTC,CASREYGYGYTF
TRBV11-2,TRBJ2-1,-,-,TGTGCCAGCAGCTTATCCGGGTCGAGCTCCTACAATGAGCAGTTCTTC,CASSLSGSSSYNEQFF
TRBV7-8,TRBJ1-6,-,-,TGTGCCAGCAGCTTCGAGTCGAGGAATTCACCCCTCCACTTT,CASSFESRNSPLHF
TRBV27,TRBJ1-1,-,once,TGTGCCAGCAGTCGTCAGACATCCGGGGGGACTGAAGCTTTCTTT,CASSRQTSGGTEAFF
TRBV7-3,TRBJ2-3,TRBD2,-,TGTGCCAGCAGCTTTAGCGGGGGGGGAGATACGCAGTATTTT,CASSFSGGGDTQYF
TRBV7-9,TRBJ1-1,TRBD1,once,TGTGCCAGCAGCCCACAGGGGGCCGTGAACACTGAAGCTTTCTTT,CASSPQGAVNTEAFF
TRBV11-2,TRBJ1-3,-,-,TGTGCCAGCAGCTTAGCAGGGACTGGAAACACCATATATTTT,CASSLAGTGNTIYF
TRBV7-6,TRBJ2-3,TRBD1,-,TGTGCCAGCAGCCCACAACAGGGGATCGGGGATACGCAGTATTTT,CASSPQQGIGDTQYF
TRBV9,TRBJ2-3,-,-,TGTGCCAGCAGCGTAACCGACAGGAGAGCATACGATACGCAGTATTTT,CASSVTDRRAYDTQYF
TRBV7-3,TRBJ2-2,-,-,TGTGCCAGCAGCTTTTATAGCGACGCCGGGGAGCTGTTTTTT,CASSFYSDAGELFF
TRBV5-5,TRBJ1-2,TRBD1,-,TGTGCCAGCAGCTTTGCCGCAACCGGGACAGGGTATGGCTACACCTTC,CASSFAATGTGYGYTF
TRBV7-9,TRBJ1-5,TRBD1,-,TGTGCCAGCAGAACGACCCCCGGGACAGGGGACAGCAATCAGCCCCAGCATTTT,CASRTTPGTGDSNQPQHF
TRBV9,TRBJ2-5,TRBD2,-,TGTGCCAGCAGCGTAGTAGGCCTGGCGGGAGAAGAGACCCAGTACTTC,CASSVVGLAGEETQYF
TRBV2,TRBJ2-3,-,-,TGTGCCAGCAGCGCCCCGGGGACGCAGTATTTT,CASSAPGTQYF
TRBV19,TRBJ2-2,TRBD2,-,TGTGCCAGTAGTCCTAGCGGGAGGCTCACCGGGGAGCTGTTTTTT,CASSPSGRLTGELFF
TRBV30,TRBJ2-1,TRBD2,-,TGTGCCTGGAGGAGGGGACTAGTCGCAGACTATGAGCAGTTCTTC,CAWRRGLVADYEQFF
TRBV30,TRBJ1-6,-,-,TGTGCCTGGAGCCGAACAGGGACGAATTCACCCCTCCACTTT,CAWSRTGTNSPLHF
TRBV6-5,TRBJ1-1,-,-,TGTGCCAGCAGTTACTCGGCGGGGCTGTCCACTGAAGCTTTCTTT,CASSYSAGLSTEAFF
TRBV27,TRBJ1-2,-,-,TGTGCCAGCAGTTTGGGAGGGGCGCTCTATGGCTACACCTTC,CASSLGGALYGYTF
TRBV30,TRBJ1-5,-,-,TGTGCCTGGAGTAGGCAGGGCCGACAGCCCCAGCATTTT,CAWSRQGRQPQHF
TRBV7-2,TRBJ1-2,-,-,TGTGCCAGCAGCTTAGCGCGCACCAACTATGGCTACACCTTC,CASSLARTNYGYTF
TRBV30,TRBJ2-2,TRBD2,-,TGTGCCTGGAGTGTGACGGGAGGGTACACCGGGGAGCTGTTTTTT,CAWSVTGGYTGELFF
TRBV27,TRBJ1-5,-,-,TGTGCCAGCAGTTTTCGGGGGGGCAATCAGCCCCAGCATTTT,CASSFRGGNQPQHF
TRBV11-2,TRBJ2-7,-,-,TGTGCCAGCAGCTTAGAATCCCGCTCCTACGAGCAGTACTTC,CASSLESRSYEQYF
TRBV30,TRBJ2-1,-,-,TGTGCCTGGAGTGTAACTAGCTCAGGCAATGAGCAGTTCTTC,CAWSVTSSGNEQFF
TRBV2,TRBJ2-1,TRBD2,-,TGTGCCAGCAGGGGGACTAGCGACAATGAGCAGTTCTTC,CASRGTSDNEQFF
TRBV4-3,TRBJ1-2,-,-,TGCGCCAGCAGCCAAGCGGCAGGGGATTACCGTGGCTACACCTTC,CASSQAAGDYRGYTF
TRBV7-2,TRBJ1-2,-,-,TGTGCCAGCAGCCTCCAAAGAGCTAACTATGGCTACACCTTC,CASSLQRANYGYTF
TRBV5-6,TRBJ1-2,TRBD1,-,TGTGCCAGCAGCTCTCCGGGACAGGGGCAGAGAGTGGGTGGCTACACCTTC,CASSSPGQGQRVGGYTF
TRBV9,TRBJ1-3,-,-,TGTGCCAGCAGCTCGCGACCCCGGACAGATGCTGGAAACACCATATATTTT,CASSSRPRTDAGNTIYF
TRBV18,TRBJ2-1,-,-,TGTGCCAGCTCACCACTTGCGGATGAGCAGTTCTTC,CASSPLADEQFF
TRBV29-1,TRBJ2-1,-,once,TGCAGCGTTGACGCCACCTTCCGGGGAGGTGGGTACAATGAGCAGTTCTTC,CSVDATFRGGGYNEQFF
TRBV23-1,TRBJ2-3,-,-,TGCGCCAGCCAGGGTGCAGATACGCAGTATTTT,CASQGADTQYF
TRBV27,TRBJ2-1,-,-,TGTGCCAGCAGTTCCTTTGCGAGAACCAACTACAATGAGCAGTTCTTC,CASSSFARTNYNEQFF
TRBV29-1,TRBJ2-7,-,few,TGCAGCGTTCGTCAAGGGGCCACCTACGAGCAGTACTTC,CSVRQGATYEQYF
TRBV18,TRBJ1-1,-,once,TGTGCCAGCTCACCACCGTCAGTGGCTGTAGCTTTCTTT,CASSPPSVAVAFF
TRBV29-1,TRBJ2-3,TRBD2,-,TGCAGCGTGGGGGGGGGTCCGGATACGCAGTATTTT,CSVGGGPDTQYF
TRBV23-1,TRBJ2-3,TRBD2,-,TGCGCCAGCAGTCAATCCACTAGCGGGGGGCTCCCTACTCATACGCAGTATTTT,CASSQSTSGGLPTHTQYF
TRBV5-1,TRBJ1-4,-,-,TGCGCCAGCAGCACCTTGGGACGGGGGGAAGGTGAAAAACTGTTTTTT,CASSTLGRGEGEKLFF
TRBV5-4,TRBJ2-6,TRBD2,once,TGTGCCAGCTCCCTAAGCCTAGCGGGAGGGGGGGCCAACGTCCTGACTTTC,CASSLSLAGGGANVLTF
TRBV7-6,TRBJ2-1,TRBD2,-,TGTGCCAGCAGCTTAGAGGCTAGCGGGAGTTTAAATGAGCAGTTCTTC,CASSLEASGSLNEQFF
TRBV4-2,TRBJ1-4,TRBD1,-,TGTGCCAGCAGCCACCTGGGGGACAGGGACGATGAAAAACTGTTTTTT,CASSHLGDRDDEKLFF
TRBV6-5,TRBJ1-5,-,-,TGTGCCAGCAGTTACGGCAGCAATCAGCCCCAGCATTTT,CASSYGSNQPQHF
TRBV29-1,TRBJ2-7,TRBD2,few,TGCAGCGTTGGACTAGCTTACGAGCAGTACTTC,CSVGLAYEQYF
TRBV11-1,TRBJ2-7,TRBD1,-,TGTGCCAGCAGGCACTCGACAGGGTCCCACGAGCAGTACTTC,CASRHSTGSHEQYF
TRBV6-5,TRBJ2-1,TRBD2,-,TGTGCCTGTATGAGGGAGGGCGGGAACAATGAGCAGTTCTTC,CACMREGGNNEQFF
TRBV11-3,TRBJ2-1,-,-,TGTGCCAGCAGCTTAGAGGGGGGGCCCTACAATGAGCAGTTCTTC,CASSLEGGPYNEQFF
TRBV7-9,TRBJ2-1,TRBD2,-,TGTGCCAGCAGCCACCTAGGGACTAGCGGGGGTTATGAGCAGTTCTTC,CASSHLGTSGGYEQFF